These 20 T cell receptor beta chains were all obtained from the same sample, sequenced in a study of OX40 agonist ivuxolimab in advanced cancers. Libraries were built with the immunoSEQ multiplex PCR assay. In its TCRdb copy, this immuneACCESS table keeps in-frame sequences only and misses some clones. Where compared with another copy, unresolved V genes explain less than half of these, and the others have no known cause. Within this sample are some 25,000 clones, with roughly 77% of them counted one time only. Approximately 31% of the sample is taken by the ten largest. Sequenced material: CD4+ or CD8+ T cells sorted from blood, taken in a trial of the OX40 agonist ivuxolimab. All receptors derive from an adult with an advanced solid tumor such as melanoma, head and neck, liver or kidney cancer.

The chain uses TRBV6-6 and TRBJ2-7; TRBD1 matches at 8 bases. This CDR3 spans 12 amino acids. Trimming cost V 5 bases and J 3 bases; bases outside gene matches: 0. Germline CDR1 is MNHNY and CDR2 is SVGAGI (reference sequence). The DNA for the CDR3 is TGTGCCAGCAGTACAGGGGGCTACGAGCAGTACTTC. Translated, it gives CASSTGGYEQYF.

The chain is built from TRBV7-9 and TRBJ2-3; 8 bases line up with TRBD2. The CDR3 covers 17 residues. Germline V CDR1 and CDR2: SEHNR, FQNEAQ (reference sequence). V shed 5 bases and J 3 bases; nucleotides not matched to a gene: 13. CDR3 DNA: TGTGCCAGCAGCCCGAACCGGCGGGGGGCCGCTACAGATACGCAGTATTTT. It codes for CASSPNRRGAATDTQYF.

This clone was counted only a few times. The chain uses TRBV5-1 and TRBJ2-7; tentatively, D is TRBD1 (6 bases). The CDR3 is 15 amino acids. Per the germline V gene, CDR1 is SGHRS and CDR2 is YFSETQ. Trimming left V 4 bases short and J 4 bases short, with 18 bases between. The CDR3 coding sequence is TGCGCCAGCAGCATAGGACGGACAGAGATATACGAGCAGTACTTC. Translation gives CASSIGRTEIYEQYF.

The chain recombines TRBV7-9 with TRBJ1-5; no firm D call. The V and J ends lost 1 base and 3 bases respectively, with 7 bases between them. Germline V gene lookup returns CDR1 SEHNR and CDR2 FQNEAQ (reference sequence). CDR3 size: 14 residues. CDR3 residues: CASSLDGSNQPQHF. The CDR3 DNA reads as TGTGCCAGCAGCTTAGATGGCTCCAATCAGCCCCAGCATTTT.

This clone was recorded a few times. This chain links TRBV6-1 with TRBJ2-3; D is uncertain. Trimming took off 0 bases at V and 0 bases at J, with 4 bases between the two ends. The V gene's germline CDR1 is MNHNS and CDR2 SASEGT. CDR3 size: 14 residues. The CDR3, as DNA: TGTGCCAGCAGTGAAGCGCCGAGCACAGATACGCAGTATTTT. Encoded protein: CASSEAPSTDTQYF.

The CDR3 sequence is CASSSGLEEQYF. The CDR3 DNA is TGTGCCAGCAGCTCGGGACTTGAAGAGCAGTACTTC. The chain is built from TRBV13 and TRBJ2-7; D may be TRBD2 (6 bases). The V and J ends lost 4 bases and 7 bases respectively, with 11 bases between them. The CDR3 sequence is 12 residues long. Germline V lookup: CDR1 PRHDT, CDR2 FYEKMQ (reference sequence). Full variable domain (missing parts from reference TRBV13 and TRBJ2-7): AAGVIQSPRHLIKEKRETATLKCYPIPRHDTVYWYQQGPGQDPQFLISFYEKMQSDKGSIPDRFSAQQFSDYHSELNMSSLELGDSALYFCASSSGLEEQYFGPGTRLTVT.

V is TRBV27 and J is TRBJ2-7, with D perhaps matching TRBD1 (5 bases). The CDR3 consists of 15 residues. The germline V gene has CDR1 MNHEY and CDR2 SMNVEV (reference sequence). V lost 3 bases and J 0 bases, leaving 12 bases between the germline ends. The CDR3 DNA reads TGTGCCAGCAGTTTTTCAGTAACAGGCTCCTACGAGCAGTACTTC. Translated, it gives CASSFSVTGSYEQYF.

This chain joins TRBV2 and TRBJ1-4, with D hard to call. Germline CDR1 and CDR2: SNHLY and FYNNEI. V was pared by 1 base and J by 4 bases, with 16 bases between. This CDR3 is built from 17 residues. CDR3 coding DNA: TGTGCCAGCAGTGAAGAAGGCCTCGGCGGCTTTAATGAAAAACTGTTTTTT. Residues: CASSEEGLGGFNEKLFF.

There are a few counts of this clone. V gene TRBV7-9 combines with J gene TRBJ2-2, with D hard to call. Germline loops: CDR1 SEHNR, CDR2 FQNEAQ (reference sequence). V lost 3 bases and J 0 bases, leaving 8 bases between the germline ends. The CDR3 covers 15 residues. CDR3 in amino acids: CASSLVHPNTGELFF. Written as DNA, the CDR3 is TGTGCCAGCAGCTTGGTCCACCCGAACACCGGGGAGCTGTTTTTT.

This rearrangement joins TRBV7-8 to TRBJ2-3; no clear D gene. Trimming took 1 base from V and 0 from J, leaving 8 bases between them. From germline, CDR1 is SGHVS and CDR2 FQNEAQ. The CDR3 has 15 residues. In DNA, the CDR3 is TGTGCCAGCAGCTTAGAGGCAGCTAGCACAGATACGCAGTATTTT. Protein sequence: CASSLEAASTDTQYF.

V and J are TRBV6-1 and TRBJ1-2; 7 bases map to TRBD1. The germline V gene encodes CDR1 MNHNS and CDR2 SASEGT. Trimming removed 7 bases from V and 3 bases from J; junction bases left unmatched: 11. The CDR3 extends over 15 amino acids. CDR3 in DNA: TGTGCCAGCACTTGGTTGGGCAGGGGGGACTATGGCTACACCTTC. This gives the protein CASTWLGRGDYGYTF.

This clone was seen more than once but under ten times. The chain employs TRBV7-9 and TRBJ2-1; D is perhaps TRBD1 or TRBD2 (6 bases each). The CDR3 runs 15 residues. The V end was cut by 6 bases, the J end by 2 bases, with 14 bases between. Germline CDR1 and CDR2: SEHNR and FQNEAQ (reference sequence). The DNA of the CDR3 is TGTGCCAGCAGAGTAGACGGGGGCGCCTACAATGAGCAGTTCTTC. Its translation is CASRVDGGAYNEQFF.

The CDR3 is CASSKYPGTVYEQYF. Here the CDR3 DNA reads TGTGCCAGCAGCAAATATCCCGGGACAGTGTACGAGCAGTACTTC. The genes are TRBV7-8 and TRBJ2-7, with 7 bases lining up with TRBD1. This CDR3 region has 15 residues. V lost 5 bases and J lost 4; bases outside the gene matches: 11. Germline V gene sequence: CDR1 SGHVS, CDR2 FQNEAQ.

This chain links TRBV5-6 with TRBJ2-7, with 12 bases lining up with TRBD1. Per germline, CDR1 SGHDT and CDR2 YYEEEE. The V gene end was trimmed by 4 bases and the J gene end by 6 bases; junction bases not matched to a gene: 8. The CDR3 covers 15 residues. CDR3 amino acids: CASSGGDRGQVEQYF. The DNA for the CDR3 is TGTGCCAGCAGCGGAGGGGACAGGGGGCAAGTCGAGCAGTACTTC. The full variable domain, completed using reference TRBV5-6 and TRBJ2-7, is DAGVTQSPTHLIKTRGQQVTLRCSPKSGHDTVSWYQQALGQGPQFIFQYYEEEERQRGNFPDRFSGHQFPNYSSELNVNALLLGDSALYLCASSGGDRGQVEQYFGPGTRLTVT.

V gene TRBV5-1 combines with J gene TRBJ1-2; no clear D gene. With 6 bases removed from V and 8 bases from J, the gap between germline ends came to 17 bases. CDR3 size: 13 residues. The germline V gene has CDR1 SGHRS and CDR2 YFSETQ. This CDR3 is CASNPGGYEGYTF. CDR3 nucleotide sequence: TGCGCCAGCAATCCGGGAGGGTACGAAGGCTACACCTTC.

This clone occurred a few times. The chain carries TRBV7-9 and TRBJ2-1; TRBD1 aligns across 9 bases. The CDR3 runs 16 residues. CDR1 and CDR2 from the germline V gene are SEHNR and FQNEAQ (reference sequence). J gave up 7 bases and V 5 bases, and 12 bases lay outside the gene matches. The CDR3 loop is CASSGRGTGSRNEQFF. The DNA of the CDR3 is TGTGCCAGCAGCGGAAGGGGGACAGGGTCTCGGAATGAGCAGTTCTTC.

The J gene is TRBJ2-7, the V gene TRBV14, with a weak D call TRBD1 (6 bases). The V and J ends lost 1 base and 0 bases respectively, with 7 bases between them. CDR1 is SGHDN and CDR2 is FVKESK in the germline V gene. There are 14 residues in the CDR3. The CDR3 region has the DNA TGTGCCAGCAGCCAAGTAGGGGGCTCCTACGAGCAGTACTTC. It codes for CASSQVGGSYEQYF.

The gene calls are TRBV11-2 and TRBJ1-4; no firm D call. The CDR3 length is 15 residues. The germline V gene encodes CDR1 SGHAT and CDR2 FQNNGV. The germline V and J ends were trimmed by 2 bases and 4 bases, with 11 bases remaining between them. As DNA, the CDR3 is TGTGCCAGCAGCTTATTATTAGGAAATAATGAAAAACTGTTTTTT. Protein sequence: CASSLLLGNNEKLFF.

V is TRBV10-3 and J is TRBJ2-2; 12 nucleotides match TRBD1. The ends lost 4 bases at V and 3 bases at J; junction bases unmatched: 9. Germline lookup yields CDR1 ENHRY and CDR2 SYGVKD. The CDR3 length is 18 residues. This CDR3 reads CAISGNIGDRGHTGELFF. DNA of the CDR3: TGTGCCATCAGTGGTAATATTGGGGACAGGGGGCACACCGGGGAGCTGTTTTTT.

The chain employs TRBV9 and TRBJ2-7; TRBD1 matches 9 bases. The germline V gene has CDR1 SGDLS and CDR2 YYNGEE. After removal of 0 bases from V and 6 bases from J, the junction contained 4 bases not matched to a gene. This CDR3 contains 14 residues. The CDR3 nucleotides are TGTGCCAGCAGCGTAGAGGGACAGGGATCCGAGCAGTACTTC. Encoded protein: CASSVEGQGSEQYF.